Listed here are 25 T cell receptor beta chains from one sample, sequenced in a study of T-cell memory formation after mild COVID-19. TCRdb re-called the 5' RACE reads through MiXCR, storing one row per CDR3 protein. The sample lists under 550,000 distinct CDR3 sequences; 18% were seen once. The source material was PBMCs or a T cell subset sorted from them (not recorded which). The receptor source for this set is a man aged 18 to 29 who had mild COVID-19 (a few samples of this study predate the infection). Cell type and time point are not known.

This clonotype was counted a single time. The chain carries TRBV4-3 and TRBJ2-3; D is uncertain. The V gene's germline CDR1 is LGHNA and CDR2 YSLEER. The CDR3 is 14 residues long. Trimming pared 4 bases from V and 3 bases from J, leaving 11 bases between. CDR3 loop: CASSLDGLTDTQYF. DNA for the CDR3: TGCGCCAGCAGCCTAGATGGTCTAACAGATACGCAGTATTTT.

In its sample, this clonotype was seen many times. The J gene is TRBJ1-5, the V gene TRBV4-1; D remains unclear. Germline assignment: CDR1 MGHRA and CDR2 YSYEKL. CDR3 size: 15 residues. Trimming took off 0 bases at V and 4 bases at J, with 10 bases between the two ends. The CDR3 DNA follows: TGCGCCAGCAGCCAAGATTCGGGGATTAATCAGCCCCAGCATTTT. This gives the protein CASSQDSGINQPQHF.

This clonotype occurred a few times. The rearrangement links TRBV3-1 to TRBJ1-1; D is perhaps TRBD1 (5 bases). Germline V gene sequence: CDR1 LGHDT, CDR2 YNNKEL (reference sequence). The CDR3 loop spans 14 amino acids. Trimming stripped 4 bases from V and 7 bases from J, with 16 bases between. CDR3 protein: CASSPTSGRGEAFF. CDR3 nucleotides: TGTGCCAGCAGCCCTACCTCAGGAAGGGGTGAAGCTTTCTTT.

This chain joins TRBV15 and TRBJ2-5, with 12 nucleotides matching TRBD2. Losses at the gene ends were 5 bases for V and 2 bases for J; bases not matched to a gene: 0. This CDR3 is built from 14 residues. The germline gives CDR1 LNHNV, CDR2 YYDKDF (reference sequence). CDR3 in amino acids: CATSLAGGQETQYF. In DNA, the CDR3 is TGTGCCACCAGCCTAGCGGGGGGGCAAGAGACCCAGTACTTC.

This clonotype was counted a few times. V and J are TRBV5-1 and TRBJ1-6, with unresolved D. This CDR3 spans 15 amino acids. V dropped 3 bases and J dropped 6 bases, with 13 bases sitting between them. Germline V gene lookup returns CDR1 SGHRS and CDR2 YFSETQ. The CDR3 reads CASSSGPGFNSPLHF. The CDR3 coding sequence is TGCGCCAGCAGCTCCGGGCCGGGGTTTAATTCACCCCTCCACTTT.

The chain employs TRBV7-2 and TRBJ1-2, with a tentative D call TRBD1 (5 bases). The CDR3 length is 14 residues. The V gene lost 2 bases and the J gene lost 2 bases, with 9 bases spanning the gap. Germline CDR1 SGHTA, CDR2 FQGNSA. DNA for the CDR3: TGTGCCAGCAGCTTAAGGGGTCACAACTATGGCTACACCTTC. This gives the protein CASSLRGHNYGYTF.

The rearrangement links TRBV20-1 to TRBJ2-2; possible D gene TRBD2, 6 bases. Germline V gene sequence: CDR1 DFQATT, CDR2 SNEGSKA (reference sequence). Between the trimmed V and J ends, which lost 0 bases and 5 bases, there was a span of 7 bases. The CDR3 consists of 13 residues. As DNA, the CDR3 is TGCAGTGCTAGAGATGCGGGGACCGGGGAGCTGTTTTTT. The encoded protein is CSARDAGTGELFF.

This clonotype has just a few counts. This chain links TRBV9 with TRBJ2-1; D not resolved. V lost 4 bases, J lost 0 bases, and 23 bases lay in between. This CDR3 spans 19 amino acids. Germline CDR1 is SGDLS and CDR2 is YYNGEE. The CDR3 is CASSPRGTVTQSSYNEQFF. The CDR3 DNA reads as TGTGCCAGCAGCCCCCGCGGAACAGTTACCCAGAGCTCCTACAATGAGCAGTTCTTC.

Only a few counts were recorded for this clonotype. V is TRBV11-2 and J is TRBJ1-1; 9 positions match TRBD1. CDR1 is SGHAT, CDR2 FQNNGV, per germline. V shed 5 bases and J 5 bases; nucleotides not matched to a gene: 6. The CDR3 has 14 residues. CDR3 nucleotide sequence: TGTGCCAGCAGCCCCTGGACAGGGGAAACTGAAGCTTTCTTT. It codes for CASSPWTGETEAFF.

This clonotype was observed a few times. V gene TRBV7-9 combines with J gene TRBJ2-1, with TRBD1 as a possible D gene (5 bases). This CDR3 spans 12 amino acids. The ends were cut back, 3 bases at V and 9 bases at J, with 9 bases in the middle. Germline V gene lookup returns CDR1 SEHNR and CDR2 FQNEAQ (reference sequence). The CDR3 nucleotides are TGTGCCAGCAGCTTTTTTCAGGGTGAGCAGTTCTTC. Translated, it gives CASSFFQGEQFF.

Only a few counts were recorded for this clonotype. The chain couples TRBV9 to TRBJ2-3; TRBD2 is a possible D gene (5 bases). V lost 3 bases, J lost 0 bases, and 8 bases lay in between. Looked up from germline, CDR1 is SGDLS and CDR2 is YYNGEE. CDR3 length: 14 residues. The CDR3 spells CASSDGESTDTQYF. The CDR3 DNA reads TGTGCCAGCAGCGACGGGGAGAGCACAGATACGCAGTATTTT.

This clonotype was counted a few times. The chain uses TRBV7-2 and TRBJ1-2; a weak D match, TRBD1 (5 bases). V was cut by 5 bases and J by 0 bases, with 13 bases left in between. This CDR3 spans 15 amino acids. Germline V gene lookup returns CDR1 SGHTA and CDR2 FQGNSA. The CDR3 DNA follows: TGTGCCAGCAGCCAGCCCGGGGCTACTAACTATGGCTACACCTTC. This gives the protein CASSQPGATNYGYTF.

This clonotype was counted only a few times. This rearrangement joins TRBV5-1 to TRBJ1-1; D ambiguous. This CDR3 contains 14 residues. V dropped 4 bases and J dropped 1 base, with 11 bases sitting between them. The V gene's germline CDR1 is SGHRS and CDR2 YFSETQ. The CDR3 nucleotides are TGCGCCAGCAGCGTCGACGGGCAGAACACTGAAGCTTTCTTT. Translating it yields CASSVDGQNTEAFF. The variable domain in full, completed from reference TRBV5-1 and TRBJ1-1, reads KAGVTQTPRYLIKTRGQQVTLSCSPISGHRSVSWYQQTPGQGLQFLFEYFSETQRNKGNFPGRFSGRQFSNSRSEMNVSTLELGDSALYLCASSVDGQNTEAFFGQGTRLTVV.

The rearrangement joins TRBV10-3 to TRBJ2-3, with a possible D match to TRBD1 (6 bases). Per germline, CDR1 ENHRY and CDR2 SYGVKD. This CDR3 spans 19 amino acids. The V gene lost 7 bases and the J gene lost 2 bases, with 28 bases spanning the gap. The CDR3 coding sequence is TGTGCCATCAACAGGGCAGGACGTTTACCCGGGGCGAACACAGATACGCAGTATTTT. Translation gives CAINRAGRLPGANTDTQYF.

This clonotype showed up just a few times. V and J are TRBV29-1 and TRBJ1-1; TRBD1 is a possible D gene (6 bases). Germline CDR1 reads SQVTM; CDR2 reads ANQGSEA. The CDR3 consists of 10 residues. Trimming left V 6 bases short and J 6 bases short, with 8 bases between. The DNA of the CDR3 is TGCAGCGTCGGGGGCCCTGAAGCTTTCTTT. Translating it yields CSVGGPEAFF.

The chain couples TRBV20-1 to TRBJ1-1, with 8 bases matching TRBD1. V lost 4 bases to trimming and J lost 2 bases; unmatched junction nucleotides: 0. This CDR3 is 12 amino acids long. Germline V gene lookup returns CDR1 DFQATT and CDR2 SNEGSKA (reference sequence). CDR3: CSATGGNTEAFF. The CDR3 nucleotides read TGCAGTGCTACAGGGGGCAACACTGAAGCTTTCTTT.

This chain links TRBV9 with TRBJ1-2, with D possibly being TRBD1 (5 bases). V gave up 2 bases and J gave up 4 bases, with 15 bases separating them. The CDR3 runs 15 residues. CDR1 is SGDLS and CDR2 is YYNGEE in the germline V gene. CDR3 in amino acids: CASSVHAGGGYGYTF. The CDR3 DNA reads as TGTGCCAGCAGCGTCCACGCCGGCGGGGGCTATGGCTACACCTTC.

This sequence joins TRBV29-1 and TRBJ2-3; no clear D. The germline gives CDR1 SQVTM, CDR2 ANQGSEA. V was pared by 4 bases and J by 6 bases, with 17 bases between. The CDR3 is 14 amino acids. CDR3: CSVAVLVRSDTQYF. Here the CDR3 DNA reads TGCAGCGTTGCGGTGTTGGTGAGGTCGGATACGCAGTATTTT.

The V and J genes are TRBV28 and TRBJ2-3; 8 bases fit TRBD2. The ends lost 6 bases at V and 2 bases at J; junction bases unmatched: 13. Germline CDR1 MDHEN, CDR2 SYDVKM. This CDR3 comprises 17 residues. The CDR3 loop reads CASSPGGIAGITDTQYF. In DNA, the CDR3 is TGTGCCAGCAGCCCGGGTGGGATAGCGGGGATCACAGATACGCAGTATTTT.

The chain uses TRBV3-1 and TRBJ1-1; D possibly corresponds to TRBD1 (5 bases). Germline lookup yields CDR1 LGHDT and CDR2 YNNKEL (reference sequence). This CDR3 comprises 15 residues. The V end was cut by 6 bases, the J end by 0 bases, with 14 bases between. The CDR3 region is CASRPGTYMNTEAFF. DNA of the CDR3: TGTGCCAGCAGACCCGGGACGTACATGAACACTGAAGCTTTCTTT.

This clonotype was seen a few times. J is TRBJ1-6 and V is TRBV12-3 or TRBV12-4, with 9 bases that match TRBD1. Germline trimming cut 5 bases from V and 11 bases from J; bases unmatched to any gene: 10. The CDR3 is 15 residues long. For the CDR3, the DNA is TGTGCCAGCAGTAGAGTCGGGACAGGGCAAACACCCCTCCACTTT. It yields the protein CASSRVGTGQTPLHF.

This clonotype was observed a few times. V gene TRBV6-2 or TRBV6-3 combines with J gene TRBJ1-1; D not resolved. V was cut by 5 bases and J by 5 bases, with 12 bases left in between. The CDR3 is 13 residues long. The germline CDR1 and CDR2 sequences are MNHEY and SVGEGT. DNA of the CDR3: TGTGCCAGCAGTCCCCCTGTGACAACTGAAGCTTTCTTT. Its translation: CASSPPVTTEAFF.

The rearrangement joins TRBV5-8 to TRBJ2-5; 9 bases match TRBD1. The CDR3 sequence is 15 residues long. J gave up 3 bases and V 5 bases, and 8 bases lay outside the gene matches. Germline values: CDR1 SGHTS, CDR2 YDEGEE. The CDR3 sequence: CASRPKQGAKETQYF. The CDR3 DNA reads as TGTGCCAGCAGGCCTAAACAGGGGGCCAAAGAGACCCAGTACTTC.

The table lists this clonotype with a few counts. The gene calls are TRBV20-1 and TRBJ2-1, with a tentative D call TRBD2 (5 bases). CDR3 size: 11 residues. Deletions cut 6 bases from V and 9 bases from J, with 12 bases between. Germline values: CDR1 DFQATT, CDR2 SNEGSKA (reference sequence). The CDR3 DNA reads as TGCAGTGCCTTCCCGGCGGGTGAGCAGTTCTTC. This codes for CSAFPAGEQFF.

This clonotype was seen at least ten times. The chain has TRBV7-2 and TRBJ1-4; D is unclear. Germline-derived CDR1 and CDR2 are SGHTA and FQGNSA. CDR3 size: 16 residues. Trimming left V 4 bases short and J 7 bases short, with 19 bases between. The chain's CDR3 is CASSSFPNSRIEKLFF. CDR3 nucleotides: TGTGCCAGCAGCTCCTTCCCTAATTCGAGAATTGAAAAACTGTTTTTT.